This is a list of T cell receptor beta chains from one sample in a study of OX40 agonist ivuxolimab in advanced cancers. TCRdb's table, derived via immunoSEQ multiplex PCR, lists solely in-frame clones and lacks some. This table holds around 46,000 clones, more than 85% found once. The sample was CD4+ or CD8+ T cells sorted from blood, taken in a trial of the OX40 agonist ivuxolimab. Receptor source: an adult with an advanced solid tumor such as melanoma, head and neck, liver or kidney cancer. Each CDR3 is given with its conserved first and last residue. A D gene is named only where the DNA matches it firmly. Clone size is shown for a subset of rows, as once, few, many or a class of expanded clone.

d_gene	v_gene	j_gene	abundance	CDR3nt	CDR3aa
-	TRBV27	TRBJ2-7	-	TGTGCCAGCAGCCCAAGCTCCTACGAGCAGTACTTC	CASSPSSYEQYF
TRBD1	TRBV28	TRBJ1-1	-	TGTGCCAGCAGAAGTTTCAGGGGGGTGAACACTGAAGCTTTCTTT	CASRSFRGVNTEAFF
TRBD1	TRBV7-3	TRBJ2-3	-	TGTGCCAGCAGCCTGGGACAGTGGGGGTCAGATACGCAGTATTTT	CASSLGQWGSDTQYF
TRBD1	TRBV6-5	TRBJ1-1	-	TGTGCCAGCAGGGCCAGGGGGGGCACTGAAGCTTTCTTT	CASRARGGTEAFF
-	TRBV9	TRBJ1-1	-	TGTGCCAGCAGCGTCCGTGCGGCAGAAACTTTGAACACTGAAGCTTTCTTT	CASSVRAAETLNTEAFF
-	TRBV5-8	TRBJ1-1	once	TGTGCCAGCAGCTTCGGGCGTTGGCAGAACACTGAAGCTTTCTTT	CASSFGRWQNTEAFF
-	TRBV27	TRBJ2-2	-	TGTGCCAGCAGTTTTGGTGGCAGCTACACCGGGGAGCTGTTTTTT	CASSFGGSYTGELFF
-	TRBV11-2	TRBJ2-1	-	TGTGCCAGCAGCTTAGTCTTTACCTACAATGAGCAGTTCTTC	CASSLVFTYNEQFF
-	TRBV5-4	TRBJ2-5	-	TGTGCCAGCAGCTCCCCGGGACGGTGGGAAGAGACCCAGTACTTC	CASSSPGRWEETQYF
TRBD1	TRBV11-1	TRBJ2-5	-	TGTGCCAGCAGCTTACTCGGGACAGGGAAGGGGGAGACCCAGTACTTC	CASSLLGTGKGETQYF
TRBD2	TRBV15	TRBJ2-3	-	TGTGCCACCAGCAGAGAAATAGCGGGAGGGTCAGATACGCAGTATTTT	CATSREIAGGSDTQYF
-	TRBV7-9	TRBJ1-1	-	TGTGCCAGCAGCTTACAGAACACTGAAGCTTTCTTT	CASSLQNTEAFF
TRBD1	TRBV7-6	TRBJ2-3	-	TGTGCCAGCAGCTACGCAGGGGGTAGTCCAGATACGCAGTATTTT	CASSYAGGSPDTQYF
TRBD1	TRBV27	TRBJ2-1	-	TGTGCCTCGGGACAGGTTTTGAATGAGCAGTTCTTC	CASGQVLNEQFF
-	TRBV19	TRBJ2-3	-	TGTGCCAGTAGTATACAGTTTACTAGCACAGATACGCAGTATTTT	CASSIQFTSTDTQYF
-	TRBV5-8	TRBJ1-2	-	TGTGCCAGCAGCTTGGGCCCTAGTCGCTCTAACTATGGCTACACCTTC	CASSLGPSRSNYGYTF
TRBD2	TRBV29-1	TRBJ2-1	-	TGCAGCGTTGAAGCGGGAGGCTACAATGAGCAGTTCTTC	CSVEAGGYNEQFF
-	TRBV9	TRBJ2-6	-	TGTGCCAGCAGCGGACCAGTAGACGTCCTGACTTTC	CASSGPVDVLTF
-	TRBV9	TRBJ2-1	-	TGTGCCAGCAGCCCGGACTACTACAATGAGCAGTTCTTC	CASSPDYYNEQFF
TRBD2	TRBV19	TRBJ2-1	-	TGTGCCAGTAGTCGGACTAGCGGGATCAATGAGCAGTTCTTC	CASSRTSGINEQFF
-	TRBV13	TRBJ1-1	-	TGTGCCAGCAGCTTTCACAGGGCCACTGAAGCTTTCTTT	CASSFHRATEAFF
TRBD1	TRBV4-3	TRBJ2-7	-	TGCGCCAGCAGCCTGGGCATAGGGACAGGGCCCTACGAGCAGTACTTC	CASSLGIGTGPYEQYF
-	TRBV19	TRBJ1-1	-	TGTGCCAGTAGTATACAGGGGAACACTGAAGCTTTCTTT	CASSIQGNTEAFF
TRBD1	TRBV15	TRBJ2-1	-	TGTGCCACTACCGGACAGGGGATATATGAGCAGTTCTTC	CATTGQGIYEQFF
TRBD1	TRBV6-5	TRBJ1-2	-	TGTGCCAGCAGTTGGGACAGGGGAATGAGGGGCTACACCTTC	CASSWDRGMRGYTF
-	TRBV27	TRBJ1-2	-	TGTGCCAGCAGTTATCAATCTACAGGGACTGGCTACACCTTC	CASSYQSTGTGYTF
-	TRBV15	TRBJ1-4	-	TGTGCCACCAGCAGAGATCCCATGACGGGGGGCGAGAATGAAAAACTGTTTTTT	CATSRDPMTGGENEKLFF
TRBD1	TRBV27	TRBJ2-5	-	TGTGCCAGCAGTGTCGGGACAGGGGGGGAGACCCAGTACTTC	CASSVGTGGETQYF
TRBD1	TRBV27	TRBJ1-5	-	TGTGCCAGCAACCTGGGACAGGGGCCGAATCAGCCCCAGCATTTT	CASNLGQGPNQPQHF
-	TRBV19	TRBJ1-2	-	TGTGCCAGTAGTATACAGCGTACGCATAACTATGGCTACACCTTC	CASSIQRTHNYGYTF
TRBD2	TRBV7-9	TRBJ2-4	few	TGTGCCAGCAGCGCAACGGGGGGACTAGCCAAAAACATTCAGTACTTC	CASSATGGLAKNIQYF
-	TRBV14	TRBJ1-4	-	TGTGCCAGCAGCCAACACCGGGTGGATGAAAAACTGTTTTTT	CASSQHRVDEKLFF
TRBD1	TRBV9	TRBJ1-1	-	TGTGCCAGCAGCCATAACAGGGGTATTAGGAACACTGAAGCTTTCTTT	CASSHNRGIRNTEAFF
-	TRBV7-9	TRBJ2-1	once	TGTGCCAGCAGCTTTGGGGTTTCTGAGCAGTTCTTC	CASSFGVSEQFF
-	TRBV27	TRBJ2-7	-	TGTGCCAGCAGTTTATTCGGGGGAGAAGGTTTTAGCTCCTACGAGCAGTACTTC	CASSLFGGEGFSSYEQYF
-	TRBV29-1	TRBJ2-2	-	TGCAGCGTTGAAGAAGGGGTCAGCACCGGGGAGCTGTTTTTT	CSVEEGVSTGELFF
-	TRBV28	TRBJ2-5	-	TGTGCCAGCAGTTTAGCGCCAAGTCTGGAGACCCAGTACTTC	CASSLAPSLETQYF
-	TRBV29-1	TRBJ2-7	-	TGCAGCGTTGAATGGGACGAGCAACCCTACGAGCAGTACTTC	CSVEWDEQPYEQYF
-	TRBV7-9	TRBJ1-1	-	TGTGCCAGCAGCTTAGGAAGGGGGGGATCAAGGGCGAACACTGAAGCTTTCTTT	CASSLGRGGSRANTEAFF
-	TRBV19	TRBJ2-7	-	TGTGCCAGTAGTAGTTCCTCCGGTTACGAGCAGTACTTC	CASSSSSGYEQYF
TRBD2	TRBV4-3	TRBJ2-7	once	TGCGCCAGCAGCCAAGATAGACTAGCGGGAGAGTACGAGCAGTACTTC	CASSQDRLAGEYEQYF
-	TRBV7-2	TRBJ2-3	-	TGTGCCAGCAGTGACTTTTTGCCCTCCACAGATACGCAGTATTTT	CASSDFLPSTDTQYF